The 28 T cell receptor beta chains presented below share a single source sample, sequenced in a study of blood T cells in healthy people across ages. Then a second PCR, running about 7 to 11 cycles, was carried out with a sample-barcoded 5' primer and a J-beta primer mix. TCRdb independently ran MiXCR on the 5' RACE reads; one entry per CDR3 protein. This sample has 500,000 to 550,000 distinct CDR3 sequences, with around 24% found just once. The same specimen was also included in a second study, on T cells of mothers and their children.

Material: blood. These receptors all stem from a boy aged 5-17 years in good health.

There are a few counts of this clonotype. J is TRBJ2-1 and V is TRBV6-1; D might be TRBD2 (5 bases). The germline CDR1 and CDR2 sequences are MNHNS and SASEGT. CDR3 length: 18 amino acids. V gave up 2 bases and J gave up 2 bases, with 19 bases separating them. CDR3 amino acids: CASSELSDSGWPYNEQFF. The CDR3 DNA reads as TGTGCCAGCAGTGAATTGTCTGATTCGGGATGGCCCTACAATGAGCAGTTCTTC.

This chain joins TRBV4-3 and TRBJ2-6; D remains unclear. This CDR3 contains 16 residues. Germline V lookup: CDR1 LGHNA, CDR2 YSLEER. V was clipped by 0 bases and J by 0 bases, with 6 bases between them. CDR3 nucleotides: TGCGCCAGCAGCCAAGATTTCGTCTCTGGGGCCAACGTCCTGACTTTC. It codes for CASSQDFVSGANVLTF.

This clonotype turned up a few times. The chain couples TRBV6-2 or TRBV6-3 to TRBJ2-2; no firm D call. In germline, CDR1 is MNHEY, CDR2 SVGEGT. The V end lost 6 bases, the J end lost 2 bases, and 4 bases lay between the germline ends. The CDR3 is 12 amino acids. The CDR3, as DNA: TGTGCCAGCAGGCCCAACACCGGGGAGCTGTTTTTT. It translates to CASRPNTGELFF.

The J gene is TRBJ2-5, the V gene TRBV9; TRBD2 aligns across 15 bases. The J call could be wrong; TRBJ2-7 is a better fit for the DNA end. The CDR3 has 16 amino acids. CDR1 SGDLS and CDR2 YYNGEE come from the germline V gene. The CDR3 bases are TGTGCCAGCAGCCCCCAGGGACTAGCGGGAGGCTTCGAGCAGTACTTC. It yields the protein CASSPQGLAGGFEQYF.

The chain couples TRBV7-9 to TRBJ2-2; a possible D gene is TRBD1 (5 bases). The CDR3 covers 16 residues. Trimming took off 5 bases at V and 1 base at J, with 14 bases between the two ends. Per germline, CDR1 SEHNR and CDR2 FQNEAQ (reference sequence). The CDR3 loop reads CASSLWTTGNTGELFF. In DNA form, the CDR3 reads TGTGCCAGCAGCCTCTGGACCACAGGGAACACCGGGGAGCTGTTTTTT.

The chain recombines TRBV27 with TRBJ2-1, with 7 positions matching TRBD1. The DNA end is a closer match to TRBJ2-7, so the J assignment may be wrong. Germline V gene data show CDR1 as MNHEY and CDR2 as SMNVEV (reference sequence). This CDR3 comprises 15 residues. The CDR3 region is CASRSSGTAPYEQYF. CDR3 DNA sequence: TGTGCCAGCAGATCATCCGGGACAGCGCCCTACGAGCAGTACTTC.

The chain carries TRBV7-2 and TRBJ2-5, with no clear D. V lost 0 bases and J lost 4, with 3 bases in between. This CDR3 has 12 amino acids. Germline V gene lookup returns CDR1 SGHTA and CDR2 FQGNSA. The CDR3 loop reads CASSLAPETQYF. CDR3 sequence (DNA): TGTGCCAGCAGCTTAGCCCCAGAGACCCAGTACTTC.

This chain uses TRBV4-3 with TRBJ2-2, with 10 nucleotides matching TRBD2. Trimming took 0 bases from V and 5 from J; bases not matched to a gene: 6. Germline assignment: CDR1 LGHNA and CDR2 YSLEER. The CDR3 consists of 17 residues. The CDR3 DNA follows: TGCGCCAGCAGCCAAGATGGTAGCGGGAGGCATACCGGGGAGCTGTTTTTT. Translation gives CASSQDGSGRHTGELFF.

Only a few counts were recorded for this clonotype. This chain's CDR3 is CASSLVRSYEQYF. The CDR3 region has the DNA TGCGCCAGCAGCTTGGTTAGGTCCTACGAGCAGTACTTC. The V and J genes are TRBV5-1 and TRBJ2-7; no definite D call. The V and J ends lost 0 bases and 1 base respectively, with 5 bases between them. This CDR3 contains 13 residues. Germline V gene data show CDR1 as SGHRS and CDR2 as YFSETQ.

V gene TRBV9 combines with J gene TRBJ1-2; D not resolved. Germline V CDR1 and CDR2: SGDLS, YYNGEE. The CDR3 contains 11 residues. V gave up 7 bases and J gave up 7 bases, with 11 bases separating them. CDR3 residues: CASGRDGGYTF. The CDR3 coding sequence is TGTGCCAGCGGACGGGATGGTGGCTACACCTTC. The entire variable domain, with the rest obtained from reference TRBV9 and TRBJ1-2, is as follows: DSGVTQTPKHLITATGQRVTLRCSPRSGDLSVYWYQQSLDQGLQFLIQYYNGEERAKGNILERFSAQQFPDLHSELNLSSLELGDSALYFCASGRDGGYTFGSGTRLTVV.

The chain combines TRBV3-1 with TRBJ2-5; 11 bases fit TRBD1. CDR1 and CDR2 (germline): LGHDT, YNNKEL (reference sequence). Trimming at V came to 3 bases and at J to 3 bases, leaving 3 bases not matched to a gene. CDR3 length: 15 amino acids. The CDR3 DNA is TGTGCCAGCAGCCACTTGGGACAGGGGGAAGAGACCCAGTACTTC. As protein: CASSHLGQGEETQYF.

This clonotype was counted between two and nine times. This chain connects TRBV6-5 to TRBJ1-2; TRBD1 might be the D (5 bases). The CDR3 length is 14 residues. CDR1 is MNHEY, CDR2 SVGAGI, per germline. The V gene lost 6 bases and the J gene lost 1 base, with 12 bases spanning the gap. CDR3 bases: TGTGCCAGCAGCATGGGACTCCGTAACTATGGCTACACCTTC. It is translated as CASSMGLRNYGYTF.

The rearrangement links TRBV28 to TRBJ2-5; D unclear. CDR3 length: 14 residues. Trimming cost V 1 base and J 4 bases, with 10 bases left between them. The germline CDR1 and CDR2 sequences are MDHEN and SYDVKM. The CDR3 spells CASSLLTRTETQYF. CDR3 bases: TGTGCCAGCAGTTTATTGACGAGGACAGAGACCCAGTACTTC.

This sequence joins TRBV7-3 and TRBJ2-1; D is ambiguous. CDR1 SGHTA and CDR2 FQGTGA come from the germline V gene. Trimming removed 5 bases at V and 4 bases at J, with 9 bases between. This CDR3 has 13 amino acids. This chain's CDR3 is CASSAVGYNEQFF. CDR3 coding DNA: TGTGCCAGCAGCGCAGTCGGGTACAATGAGCAGTTCTTC.

This clonotype was picked up a small number of times. V gene TRBV20-1 combines with J gene TRBJ2-5; weak D call: TRBD2 (6 bases). Germline lookup yields CDR1 DFQATT and CDR2 SNEGSKA (reference sequence). This CDR3 is 14 amino acids long. The V end lost 1 base, the J end lost 4 bases, and 13 bases lay between the germline ends. The DNA of the CDR3 is TGCAGTGCTAGAGTCGGGGAGGCTCGAGAGACCCAGTACTTC. It codes for CSARVGEARETQYF.

This chain links TRBV6-2 or TRBV6-3 with TRBJ2-5; 7 bases are shared with TRBD1. The last part of the DNA fits TRBJ2-1 better; the J call may be wrong. The CDR3 runs 13 residues. The germline V gene has CDR1 MNHEY and CDR2 SVGEGT. For the CDR3, the DNA is TGTGCCAGCAGCTGGGGACAGCACAATGAGCAGTTCTTC. Translating gives CASSWGQHNEQFF.

This clonotype was counted between two and nine times. This chain links TRBV4-2 with TRBJ1-5; 7 positions match TRBD1. This CDR3 is built from 16 residues. The V gene end was trimmed by 0 bases and the J gene end by 5 bases; junction bases not matched to a gene: 7. Germline V gene sequence: CDR1 LGHNA, CDR2 YNFKEQ. CDR3 in amino acids: CASSQDRSRGDQPQHF. The CDR3 nucleotides read TGTGCCAGCAGCCAAGATCGGAGCAGGGGGGATCAGCCCCAGCATTTT.

The chain links TRBV3-1 to TRBJ2-1, with 9 positions matching TRBD2. Germline loops: CDR1 LGHDT, CDR2 YNNKEL (reference sequence). Germline trimming cut 4 bases from V and 8 bases from J; bases unmatched to any gene: 15. This CDR3 region has 17 residues. CDR3 sequence: CASSPTAGTSIRDEQFF. CDR3 coding DNA: TGTGCCAGCAGCCCAACCGCCGGGACTAGCATCCGGGATGAGCAGTTCTTC.

A single count supports this clonotype. This rearrangement joins TRBV7-9 to TRBJ2-5; D is uncertain. V was shortened by 1 base and J by 7 bases, with 4 bases between the two germline ends. CDR3 length equals 11 residues. The germline V gene encodes CDR1 SEHNR and CDR2 FQNEAQ (reference sequence). CDR3 DNA sequence: TGTGCCAGCAGCTTAGGCTCGACCCAGTACTTC. It translates to CASSLGSTQYF. The whole variable domain, filled in from reference TRBV7-9 and TRBJ2-5, reads DTGVSQNPRHKITKRGQNVTFRCDPISEHNRLYWYRQTLGQGPEFLTYFQNEAQLEKSRLLSDRFSAERPKGSFSTLEIQRTEQGDSAMYLCASSLGSTQYFGPGTRLLVL.

In DNA, the CDR3 is TGTGCCTGGGCGACTAGCTCCTACAATGAGCAGTTCTTC. This sequence encodes CAWATSSYNEQFF. The chain combines TRBV30 with TRBJ2-1; weak D call: TRBD2 (6 bases). Germline-derived CDR1 and CDR2 are GTSNPN and SVGIG (reference sequence). V dropped 5 bases and J dropped 0 bases, with 8 bases sitting between them. The CDR3 consists of 13 residues.

This clonotype appeared many times. The chain employs TRBV28 and TRBJ1-2; 8 nucleotides align to TRBD1. The CDR3 is 14 residues long. The V gene's germline CDR1 is MDHEN and CDR2 SYDVKM. The V segment lost 4 bases and the J segment 4 bases; nucleotides outside the gene matches: 5. The CDR3 spells CASSSGGDGYGYTF. Here the CDR3 DNA reads TGTGCCAGCAGTTCAGGGGGCGATGGCTATGGCTACACCTTC.

This clonotype was detected a few times. V is TRBV6-2 or TRBV6-3 and J is TRBJ2-7; 10 bases align to TRBD2. The trim removed 6 bases at V and 3 bases at J, leaving 14 bases unmatched. The CDR3 is 17 residues long. Germline V CDR1 and CDR2: MNHEY, SVGEGT. In nucleotides, the CDR3 is TGTGCCAGCAGCGTAAGCCCTAGAGCGGGGGGGAACTACGAGCAGTACTTC. This encodes CASSVSPRAGGNYEQYF.

V is TRBV2 and J is TRBJ2-5; 9 nucleotides line up with TRBD1. The J call is uncertain, as TRBJ2-1 better fits the DNA end. This CDR3 region has 14 residues. Germline CDR1 reads SNHLY; CDR2 reads FYNNEI. CDR3 protein: CASMLHRGPNEQFF. DNA for the CDR3: TGTGCCAGCATGCTTCACAGGGGGCCCAATGAGCAGTTCTTC.

This clonotype was seen more than once but under ten times. This chain links TRBV6-1 with TRBJ2-1; 13 positions match TRBD2. V dropped 6 bases and J dropped 3; count of bases not matched to a gene: 8. There are 17 residues in the CDR3. Per germline, CDR1 MNHNS and CDR2 SASEGT. The CDR3 region is CASRSPGLAGNYNEQFF. In DNA form, the CDR3 reads TGTGCCAGCAGAAGCCCGGGACTAGCGGGAAACTACAATGAGCAGTTCTTC.

This clonotype was counted between two and nine times. The J gene is TRBJ2-4, the V gene TRBV7-8, with a possible D match to TRBD1 (5 bases). The CDR3 loop spans 14 amino acids. CDR1 SGHVS and CDR2 FQNEAQ come from the germline V gene. V was pared by 1 base and J by 8 bases, with 12 bases between. The CDR3 loop reads CASSLEGRVDIQYF. The CDR3 coding sequence is TGTGCCAGCAGCTTAGAAGGCAGGGTCGACATTCAGTACTTC. The variable domain in full, with the rest retrieved from reference TRBV7-8 and TRBJ2-4, is GAGVSQSPRYKVAKRGQDVALRCDPISGHVSLFWYQQALGQGPEFLTYFQNEAQLDKSGLPSDRFFAERPEGSVSTLKIQRTQQEDSAVYLCASSLEGRVDIQYFGAGTRLSVL.

There are a few counts of this clonotype. The rearrangement uses TRBV27 and TRBJ2-1; 15 positions agree with TRBD2. Germline V lookup: CDR1 MNHEY, CDR2 SMNVEV (reference sequence). The CDR3 is 18 amino acids. The junction had 7 bases not matched to a gene; V was cut back by 3 bases and J by 4 bases. DNA for the CDR3: TGTGCCAGCAGTTTCTCCCCGGGGACTAGCGGGAGGTACAATGAGCAGTTCTTC. It is translated as CASSFSPGTSGRYNEQFF.

This clonotype was observed a handful of times. V is TRBV27 and J is TRBJ1-4; 8 bases are shared with TRBD1. Germline V gene sequence: CDR1 MNHEY, CDR2 SMNVEV (reference sequence). The CDR3 loop spans 16 amino acids. Trimming at V came to 3 bases and at J to 3 bases, leaving 6 bases not matched to a gene. CDR3 sequence reads: CASSLRAGGPNEKLFF. The DNA for the CDR3 is TGTGCCAGCAGTTTGCGAGCAGGGGGCCCTAATGAAAAACTGTTTTTT.

The chain combines TRBV11-1 with TRBJ2-5; D gene ambiguous. Trimming took off 5 bases at V and 4 bases at J, with 20 bases between the two ends. Germline V gives CDR1 SGHAT, CDR2 FQDESV (reference sequence). CDR3 length: 16 amino acids. CDR3 amino acids: CASSPTHGRKGETQYF. DNA for the CDR3: TGTGCCAGCAGCCCTACCCACGGCCGCAAGGGAGAGACCCAGTACTTC.